This entry lists 8 T cell receptor beta chains sequenced from one sample in a study of T cells after yellow fever vaccination. TCRdb reprocessed the 5' RACE reads with MiXCR, giving one entry per CDR3 protein. Counted here are 68,000 or so distinct CDR3 sequences, 6.5% to 9% occurring once; the ten biggest clones make up roughly a third. The sequences come from CD8+ T cells sorted from PBMCs, collected 15 days after the yellow fever booster vaccination. The receptors shown here come from a man aged 25 to 45 who received the YFV17D yellow fever vaccine.

This clonotype was observed at least ten times. The rearrangement uses TRBV4-3 and TRBJ2-1; perhaps D is TRBD1 or TRBD2 (5 bases each). V was clipped by 5 bases and J by 6 bases, with 14 bases between them. The CDR3 loop spans 14 amino acids. CDR1 is LGHNA, CDR2 YSLEER, per germline. CDR3 region: CASSSPGDPNEQFF. In DNA form, the CDR3 reads TGCGCCAGCAGCTCCCCCGGGGACCCCAATGAGCAGTTCTTC.

At least ten counts were recorded for this clonotype. The chain uses TRBV9 and TRBJ2-1, with TRBD1 matching 8 bases. Trimming cost V 3 bases and J 7 bases; bases outside gene matches: 9. In germline, CDR1 is SGDLS, CDR2 YYNGEE. CDR3 length equals 15 residues. The CDR3 DNA sequence: TGTGCCAGCAGCGCCGGACAGGGTATAGTAAATGAGCAGTTCTTC. Protein sequence: CASSAGQGIVNEQFF.

Many counts were recorded for this clonotype. This CDR3 is CASSLGAVGETQYF. CDR3 DNA sequence: TGTGCCAGCAGTTTGGGCGCCGTTGGGGAGACCCAGTACTTC. The rearrangement joins TRBV27 to TRBJ2-5, with D uncertain. The germline gives CDR1 MNHEY, CDR2 SMNVEV (reference sequence). V gave up 3 bases and J gave up 5 bases, with 13 bases separating them. This CDR3 comprises 14 residues.

Ten or more counts support this clonotype. The V call is TRBV11-2, the J call TRBJ2-7, with 11 bases fitting TRBD2. This CDR3 has 14 amino acids. Germline V gene data show CDR1 as SGHAT and CDR2 as FQNNGV. J was trimmed by 5 bases and V by 1 base; bases with no gene match: 1. The CDR3: CASSLVLAGDEQYF. CDR3 nucleotides: TGTGCCAGCAGCTTAGTACTAGCGGGAGACGAGCAGTACTTC.

The sample holds many counts of this clonotype. This sequence joins TRBV6-6 and TRBJ2-5; TRBD1 aligns across 7 bases. Trimming removed 7 bases from V and 1 base from J; junction bases left unmatched: 3. Germline V lookup: CDR1 MNHNY, CDR2 SVGAGI (reference sequence). This CDR3 spans 13 amino acids. The CDR3: CASNTGVQETQYF. CDR3 in DNA: TGTGCCAGCAACACAGGGGTCCAAGAGACCCAGTACTTC.

This clonotype came up many times. The J gene is TRBJ2-1, the V gene TRBV4-3; D is uncertain. The CDR3 contains 15 residues. V was cut by 0 bases and J by 0 bases, with 6 bases left in between. From germline, CDR1 is LGHNA and CDR2 YSLEER. CDR3 protein: CASSQDGSSYNEQFF. CDR3 in DNA: TGCGCCAGCAGCCAAGACGGCTCCTCCTACAATGAGCAGTTCTTC.

As concerns this clonotype: A much larger clone differs from this one at a single base, so this may be a read error. The rearrangement links TRBV6-1 to TRBJ2-3; 8 bases are shared with TRBD2. The CDR3 covers 15 residues. V lost 6 bases and J lost 4; bases outside the gene matches: 9. Germline V gene sequence: CDR1 MNHNS, CDR2 SASEGT. The CDR3 bases are TGTGCCAGCAGGCCTCTAGCGGGTATAGCAGATACGCAGTATTTT. It translates to CASRPLAGIADTQYF.

This clonotype was recorded at least ten times. The chain's CDR3 is CASSQATEIFYNEQFF. The CDR3 DNA sequence: TGTGCCAGCAGCCAAGCAACTGAGATTTTCTACAATGAGCAGTTCTTC. This chain uses TRBV14 with TRBJ2-1; no clear D. V was cut by 1 base and J by 3 bases, with 13 bases left in between. Germline lookup yields CDR1 SGHDN and CDR2 FVKESK. The CDR3 totals 16 residues.